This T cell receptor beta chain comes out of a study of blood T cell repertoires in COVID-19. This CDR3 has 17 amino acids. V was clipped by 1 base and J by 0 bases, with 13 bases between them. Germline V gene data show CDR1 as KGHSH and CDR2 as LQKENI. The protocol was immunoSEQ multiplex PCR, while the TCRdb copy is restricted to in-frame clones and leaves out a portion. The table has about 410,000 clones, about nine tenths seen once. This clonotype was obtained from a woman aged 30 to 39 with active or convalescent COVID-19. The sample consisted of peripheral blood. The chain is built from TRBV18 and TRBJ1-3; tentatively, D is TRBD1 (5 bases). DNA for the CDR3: TGTGCCAGCTCACCACTCCCGGGGGAACCCTCTGGAAACACCATATATTTT. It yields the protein CASSPLPGEPSGNTIYF.